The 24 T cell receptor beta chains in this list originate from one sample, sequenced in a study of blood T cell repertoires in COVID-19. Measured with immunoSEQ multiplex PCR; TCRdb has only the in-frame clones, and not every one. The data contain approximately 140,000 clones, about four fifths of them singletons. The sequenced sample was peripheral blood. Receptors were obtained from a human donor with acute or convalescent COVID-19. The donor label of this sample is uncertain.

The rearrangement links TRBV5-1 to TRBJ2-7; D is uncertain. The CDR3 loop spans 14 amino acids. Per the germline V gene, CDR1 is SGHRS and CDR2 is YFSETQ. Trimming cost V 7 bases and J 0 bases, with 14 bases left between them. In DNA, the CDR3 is TGCGCCAGCCGCAGGTCCCCCGACTCCTACGAGCAGTACTTC. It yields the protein CASRRSPDSYEQYF.

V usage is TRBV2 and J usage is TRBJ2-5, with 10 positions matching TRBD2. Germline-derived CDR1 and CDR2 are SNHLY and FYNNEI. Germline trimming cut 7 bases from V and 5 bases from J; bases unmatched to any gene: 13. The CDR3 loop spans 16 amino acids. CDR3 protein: CASTERGGLGSETQYF. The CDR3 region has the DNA TGTGCCAGCACCGAGCGGGGGGGCTTGGGTAGCGAGACCCAGTACTTC.

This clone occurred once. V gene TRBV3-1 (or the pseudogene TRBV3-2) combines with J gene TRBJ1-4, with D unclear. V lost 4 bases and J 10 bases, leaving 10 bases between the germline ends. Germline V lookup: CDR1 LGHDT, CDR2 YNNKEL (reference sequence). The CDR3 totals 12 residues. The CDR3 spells CASSPVSRKLFF. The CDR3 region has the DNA TGTGCCAGCAGCCCTGTATCGAGAAAACTGTTTTTT.

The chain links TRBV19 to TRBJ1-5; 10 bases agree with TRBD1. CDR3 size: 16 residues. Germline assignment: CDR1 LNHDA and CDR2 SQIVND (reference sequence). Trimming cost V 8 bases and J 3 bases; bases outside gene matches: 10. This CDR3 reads CASSRGTGAANQPQHF. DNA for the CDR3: TGTGCCAGTTCGCGCGGGACAGGGGCCGCCAATCAGCCCCAGCATTTT.

The CDR3 is CSVRTSGGYEQYF. CDR3 sequence (DNA): TGCAGCGTTCGGACTAGCGGGGGCTACGAGCAGTACTTC. V usage is TRBV29-1 and J usage is TRBJ2-7, with 13 positions matching TRBD2. Germline lookup yields CDR1 SQVTM and CDR2 ANQGSEA. The CDR3 contains 13 residues. V lost 5 bases and J lost 3; bases outside the gene matches: 1.

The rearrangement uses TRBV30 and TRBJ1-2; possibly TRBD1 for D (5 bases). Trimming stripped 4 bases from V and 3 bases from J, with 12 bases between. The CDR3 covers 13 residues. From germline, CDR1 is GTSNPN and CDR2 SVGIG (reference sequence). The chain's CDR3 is CAWTVGGDYGYTF. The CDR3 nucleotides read TGTGCCTGGACCGTGGGGGGGGACTATGGCTACACCTTC.

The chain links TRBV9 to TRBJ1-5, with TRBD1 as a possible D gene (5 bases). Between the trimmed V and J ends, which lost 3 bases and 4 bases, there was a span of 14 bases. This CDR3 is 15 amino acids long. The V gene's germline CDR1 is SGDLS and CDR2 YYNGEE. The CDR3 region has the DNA TGTGCCAGCAGCGCCGGCCCCGGGACTAATCAGCCCCAGCATTTT. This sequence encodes CASSAGPGTNQPQHF.

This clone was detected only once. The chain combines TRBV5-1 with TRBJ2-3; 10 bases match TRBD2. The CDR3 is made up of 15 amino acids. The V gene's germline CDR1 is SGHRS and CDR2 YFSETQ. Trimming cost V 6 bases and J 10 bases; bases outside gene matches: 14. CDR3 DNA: TGCGCCAGCACCCGACTAGCGGGTGGGACGGATGCGCAGTATTTT. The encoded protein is CASTRLAGGTDAQYF.

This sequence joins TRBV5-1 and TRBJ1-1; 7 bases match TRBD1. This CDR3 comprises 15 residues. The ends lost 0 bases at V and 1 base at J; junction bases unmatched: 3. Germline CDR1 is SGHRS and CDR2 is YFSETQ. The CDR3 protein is CASSLDGQANTEAFF. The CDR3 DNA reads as TGCGCCAGCAGCTTGGATGGACAGGCGAACACTGAAGCTTTCTTT.

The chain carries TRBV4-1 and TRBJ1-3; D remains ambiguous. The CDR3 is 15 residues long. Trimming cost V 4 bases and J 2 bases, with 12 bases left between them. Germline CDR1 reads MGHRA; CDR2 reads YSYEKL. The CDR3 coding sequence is TGCGCCAGCAGCCGGTACAGTTCGCCTGGAAACACCATATATTTT. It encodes CASSRYSSPGNTIYF.

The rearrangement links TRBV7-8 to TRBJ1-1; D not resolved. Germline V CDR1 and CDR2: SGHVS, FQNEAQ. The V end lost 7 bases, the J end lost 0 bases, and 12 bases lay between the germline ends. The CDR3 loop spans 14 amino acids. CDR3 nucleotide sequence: TGTGCCAGCACCCTGGGGAGCTTGAACACTGAAGCTTTCTTT. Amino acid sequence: CASTLGSLNTEAFF.

CDR3 sequence (DNA): TGTGCCAGCACCAAGGGACAGGGAGCGGCTTTCTTT. This sequence encodes CASTKGQGAAFF. The rearrangement links TRBV12-3 or TRBV12-4 to TRBJ1-1, with 9 bases fitting TRBD1. Losses at the gene ends were 7 bases for V and 11 bases for J; bases not matched to a gene: 8. The CDR3 consists of 12 residues.

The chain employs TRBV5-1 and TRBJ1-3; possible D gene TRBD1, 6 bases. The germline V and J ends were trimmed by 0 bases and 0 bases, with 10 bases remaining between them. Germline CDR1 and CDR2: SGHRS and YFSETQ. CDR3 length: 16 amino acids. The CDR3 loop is CASSLVGDTSGNTIYF. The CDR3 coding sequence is TGCGCCAGCAGCTTGGTTGGGGACACCTCTGGAAACACCATATATTTT. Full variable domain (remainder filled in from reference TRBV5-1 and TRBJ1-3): KAGVTQTPRYLIKTRGQQVTLSCSPISGHRSVSWYQQTPGQGLQFLFEYFSETQRNKGNFPGRFSGRQFSNSRSEMNVSTLELGDSALYLCASSLVGDTSGNTIYFGEGSWLTVV.

CDR3 protein: CASRDRVLEAFF. Here the CDR3 DNA reads TGTGCCAGCAGGGACAGGGTGCTTGAAGCTTTCTTT. The chain links TRBV6-5 to TRBJ1-1; 8 bases align to TRBD1. The CDR3 consists of 12 residues. V was clipped by 6 bases and J by 7 bases; unmatched bases: 4. From germline, CDR1 is MNHEY and CDR2 SVGAGI.

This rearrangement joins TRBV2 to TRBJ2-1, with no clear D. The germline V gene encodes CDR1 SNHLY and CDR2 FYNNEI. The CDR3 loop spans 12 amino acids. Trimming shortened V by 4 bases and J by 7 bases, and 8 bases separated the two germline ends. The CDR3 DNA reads TGTGCCAGCAGTGTGCGGAGAAATGAGCAGTTCTTC. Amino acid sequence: CASSVRRNEQFF.

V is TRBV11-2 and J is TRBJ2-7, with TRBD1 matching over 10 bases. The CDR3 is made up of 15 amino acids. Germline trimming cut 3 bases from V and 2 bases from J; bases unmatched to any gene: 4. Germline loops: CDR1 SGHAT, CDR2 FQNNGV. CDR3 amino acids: CASSLRTGGTYEQYF. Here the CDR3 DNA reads TGTGCCAGCAGCTTGCGGACAGGGGGGACCTACGAGCAGTACTTC.

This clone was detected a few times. In nucleotides, the CDR3 is TGCGCCAGCAGCCAAGTGACAGGGGACTCAGATGGCTACACCTTC. Translation gives CASSQVTGDSDGYTF. This sequence joins TRBV4-1 and TRBJ1-2, with TRBD1 matching 8 bases. The CDR3 covers 15 residues. CDR1 and CDR2 (germline): MGHRA, YSYEKL. V was clipped by 1 base and J by 6 bases; unmatched bases: 7.

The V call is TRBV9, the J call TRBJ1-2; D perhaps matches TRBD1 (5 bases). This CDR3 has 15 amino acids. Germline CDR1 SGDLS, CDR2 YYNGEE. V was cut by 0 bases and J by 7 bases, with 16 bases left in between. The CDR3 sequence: CASSVEARGRSGYTF. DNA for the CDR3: TGTGCCAGCAGCGTAGAGGCGCGGGGGAGAAGTGGCTACACCTTC.

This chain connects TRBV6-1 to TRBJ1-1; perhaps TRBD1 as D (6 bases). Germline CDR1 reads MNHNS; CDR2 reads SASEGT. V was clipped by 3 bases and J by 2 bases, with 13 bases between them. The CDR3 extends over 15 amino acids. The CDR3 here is CASSERGISNTEAFF. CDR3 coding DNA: TGTGCCAGCAGTGAGAGGGGGATAAGTAACACTGAAGCTTTCTTT.

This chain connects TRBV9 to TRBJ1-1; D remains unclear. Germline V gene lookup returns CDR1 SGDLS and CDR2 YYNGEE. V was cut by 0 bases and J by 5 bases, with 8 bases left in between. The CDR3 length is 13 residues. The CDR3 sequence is CASSVVSSTEAFF. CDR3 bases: TGTGCCAGCAGCGTAGTTAGTAGTACTGAAGCTTTCTTT.

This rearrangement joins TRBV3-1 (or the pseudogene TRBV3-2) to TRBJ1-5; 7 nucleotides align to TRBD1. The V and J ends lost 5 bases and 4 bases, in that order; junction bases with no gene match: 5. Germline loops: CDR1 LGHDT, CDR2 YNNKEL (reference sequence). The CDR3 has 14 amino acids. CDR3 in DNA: TGTGCCAGCAGCTCCGGGACAGTTAATCAGCCCCAGCATTTT. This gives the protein CASSSGTVNQPQHF.

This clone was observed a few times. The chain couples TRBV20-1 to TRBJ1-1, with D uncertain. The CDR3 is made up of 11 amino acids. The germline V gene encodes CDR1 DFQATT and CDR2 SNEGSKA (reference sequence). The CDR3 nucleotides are TGCAATCCCTCGGGGAACACTGAAGCTTTCTTT. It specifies CNPSGNTEAFF.

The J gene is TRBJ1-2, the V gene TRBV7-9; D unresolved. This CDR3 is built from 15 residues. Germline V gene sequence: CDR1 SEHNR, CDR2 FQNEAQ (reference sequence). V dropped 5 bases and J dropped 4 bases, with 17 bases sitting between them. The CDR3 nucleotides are TGTGCCAGCAGCGCTAGTTATCCCCGCGGCTATGGCTACACCTTC. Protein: CASSASYPRGYGYTF.

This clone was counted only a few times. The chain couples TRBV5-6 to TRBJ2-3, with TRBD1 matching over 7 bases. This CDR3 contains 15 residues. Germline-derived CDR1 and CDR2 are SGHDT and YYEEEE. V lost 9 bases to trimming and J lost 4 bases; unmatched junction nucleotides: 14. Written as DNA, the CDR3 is TGTGCCACCAAGGGACAGACCTGGCAGGCAGATACGCAGTATTTT. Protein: CATKGQTWQADTQYF.